The next 12 T cell receptor beta chains were all read from a single sample in a study of beta chain features in type 1 diabetes. cDNA synthesis used the whole RNA isolate, giving expressed TCRB sequences. Using immunoSEQ multiplex PCR, the repertoire was profiled, and TCRdb retains in-frame clones only, with some absent. Of under 950,000 clones detected, 15% to 20% appear once; the ten largest clones hold around 0.02%. The material sequenced was naive CD4+ T cells from blood. The receptors originated from a woman under 30 in good health.

The rearrangement joins TRBV6-5 to TRBJ1-4, with D maybe TRBD1 (5 bases). CDR1 and CDR2 from the germline V gene are MNHEY and SVGAGI. The V and J ends lost 8 bases and 0 bases respectively, with 10 bases between them. The CDR3 runs 14 residues. Here the CDR3 reads CASGGEATNEKLFF. In DNA form, the CDR3 reads TGTGCCAGCGGGGGAGAAGCAACTAATGAAAAACTGTTTTTT.

This clone was detected only a few times. The chain joins TRBV10-3 to TRBJ2-1; the match to TRBD2 covers 11 bases. Germline trimming cut 3 bases from V and 4 bases from J; bases unmatched to any gene: 5. Germline V CDR1 and CDR2: ENHRY, SYGVKD. CDR3 length equals 16 residues. CDR3 amino acids: CAISDPGTSGYNEQFF. The CDR3 DNA is TGTGCCATCAGTGATCCGGGGACTAGCGGTTACAATGAGCAGTTCTTC.

This clone has a handful of counts. The chain joins TRBV2 to TRBJ2-1; 10 bases map to TRBD2. V lost 1 base to trimming and J lost 9 bases; unmatched junction nucleotides: 6. The CDR3 is 15 amino acids. Per the germline V gene, CDR1 is SNHLY and CDR2 is FYNNEI. The CDR3 region is CASSEVLAGVTEQFF. As DNA, the CDR3 is TGTGCCAGCAGTGAAGTCCTAGCGGGAGTTACTGAGCAGTTCTTC.

The J gene is TRBJ2-5, the V gene TRBV7-8, with 8 bases matching TRBD2. The CDR3 has 14 amino acids. CDR1 and CDR2 (germline): SGHVS, FQNEAQ. V lost 5 bases to trimming and J lost 1 base; unmatched junction nucleotides: 3. CDR3: CASSPTSGQETQYF. The CDR3, as DNA: TGTGCCAGCAGCCCCACTAGCGGCCAAGAGACCCAGTACTTC. Filled out from reference TRBV7-8 and TRBJ2-5, the complete variable domain reads GAGVSQSPRYKVAKRGQDVALRCDPISGHVSLFWYQQALGQGPEFLTYFQNEAQLDKSGLPSDRFFAERPEGSVSTLKIQRTQQEDSAVYLCASSPTSGQETQYFGPGTRLLVL.

This clone was picked up a small number of times. The chain joins TRBV5-1 to TRBJ1-3, with a possible D match to TRBD1 (5 bases). Trimming cost V 5 bases and J 2 bases, with 17 bases left between them. Germline loops: CDR1 SGHRS, CDR2 YFSETQ. The CDR3 totals 16 residues. CDR3 coding DNA: TGCGCCAGCAGGCCAGGACCCGGGACGACTGGAAACACCATATATTTT. Encoded protein: CASRPGPGTTGNTIYF.

The chain is built from TRBV28 and TRBJ2-5, with 8 bases aligning to TRBD1. Germline assignment: CDR1 MDHEN and CDR2 SYDVKM. The CDR3 is 15 residues long. After removal of 5 bases from V and 3 bases from J, the junction contained 8 bases not matched to a gene. CDR3 residues: CASSRTGLGEETQYF. The CDR3 coding sequence is TGTGCCAGCAGTAGGACAGGGTTAGGTGAAGAGACCCAGTACTTC.

V usage is TRBV23-1 and J usage is TRBJ2-5; the D gene is possibly TRBD1 (6 bases). TRBV23-1 is sorted into the ORF group, with uncertain function. This CDR3 has 16 amino acids. Trimming removed 6 bases at V and 2 bases at J, with 19 bases between. CDR3 nucleotides: TGCGCCAGCAGGCACCGGCCGGGACATACACAAGAGACCCAGTACTTC. Protein: CASRHRPGHTQETQYF.

V and J are TRBV9 and TRBJ2-3; D possibly corresponds to TRBD2 (6 bases). V was trimmed by 3 bases and J by 2 bases, leaving 10 bases between them. The CDR3 spans 14 residues. CDR1 and CDR2 (germline): SGDLS, YYNGEE. The CDR3 coding sequence is TGTGCCAGCAGCGGTAGCGGTACCACAGATACGCAGTATTTT. Protein sequence: CASSGSGTTDTQYF.

The rearrangement uses TRBV7-2 and TRBJ1-3, with TRBD1 matching 7 bases. The CDR3 is 19 residues long. Germline loops: CDR1 SGHTA, CDR2 FQGNSA. V shed 1 base and J 0 bases; nucleotides not matched to a gene: 12. The chain's CDR3 is CASSLDPRQGVISGNTIYF. The CDR3 DNA reads TGTGCCAGCAGCTTAGACCCCCGACAGGGCGTTATCTCTGGAAACACCATATATTTT.

The chain recombines TRBV27 with TRBJ2-7; unclear D gene. Germline values: CDR1 MNHEY, CDR2 SMNVEV (reference sequence). The CDR3 has 13 amino acids. The V end lost 1 base, the J end lost 1 base, and 5 bases lay between the germline ends. CDR3 loop: CASSLWPSYEQYF. CDR3 in DNA: TGTGCCAGCAGTTTATGGCCTTCCTACGAGCAGTACTTC.

This clone occurred a few times. This sequence joins TRBV18 and TRBJ2-1; TRBD2 matches 11 bases. The V segment lost 3 bases and the J segment 6 bases; nucleotides outside the gene matches: 7. The germline V gene has CDR1 KGHSH and CDR2 LQKENI. This CDR3 region has 16 residues. CDR3 sequence reads: CASSPQLAGVRNEQFF. The CDR3 nucleotides read TGTGCCAGCTCACCCCAACTAGCGGGAGTGCGCAATGAGCAGTTCTTC. Full variable domain (missing parts from reference TRBV18 and TRBJ2-1): NAGVMQNPRHLVRRRGQEARLRCSPMKGHSHVYWYRQLPEEGLKFMVYLQKENIIDESGMPKERFSAEFPKEGPSILRIQQVVRGDSAAYFCASSPQLAGVRNEQFFGPGTRLTVL.

V and J are TRBV6-6 and TRBJ2-3; unclear D gene. CDR3 length equals 14 residues. From germline, CDR1 is MNHNY and CDR2 SVGAGI (reference sequence). V was pared by 4 bases and J by 2 bases, with 10 bases between. The CDR3 region has the DNA TGTGCCAGCAGTTGGTTAGCTAACACAGATACGCAGTATTTT. Amino acid sequence: CASSWLANTDTQYF.